The 9 T cell receptor beta chains below come from one sample, sequenced in a study of blood T cells in healthy people across ages. A J-beta primer mix and a sample-barcoded 5' primer were used in a second PCR of about 7 to 12 cycles. From the 5' RACE reads, TCRdb called clonotypes with MiXCR, one entry per CDR3 protein. The repertoire includes 550,000 to 650,000 distinct CDR3 sequences, about a quarter of them detected once, and over 3.5% sits in the top ten. Another study also made use of these data, one on T cells of mothers and their children.

The sequencing sample was made of blood. These receptors came from a boy aged 2 to 10 in good health.

Notes on this clonotype: Since no conserved phenylalanine or tryptophan closes the CDR3, a read error is the likely cause. The chain joins TRBV12-3 or TRBV12-4 to TRBJ2-3, with D perhaps matching TRBD1 (6 bases). The V gene lost 4 bases and the J gene lost 3 bases, with 11 bases spanning the gap. The CDR3 runs 14 residues. CDR3: CASSYGQRTDTQYS. The CDR3 DNA reads as TGTGCCAGCAGTTACGGACAGAGGACAGATACGCAGTATTCT.

V usage is TRBV20-1 and J usage is TRBJ2-5; perhaps TRBD2 as D (6 bases). V was pared by 6 bases and J by 4 bases, with 21 bases between. Germline values: CDR1 DFQATT, CDR2 SNEGSKA (reference sequence). CDR3 length equals 15 residues. The CDR3 reads CSAWLSAGKIETQYF. The CDR3 region has the DNA TGCAGTGCCTGGTTGAGCGCGGGAAAGATAGAGACCCAGTACTTC.

The rearrangement uses TRBV20-1 and TRBJ2-3; 11 bases agree with TRBD2. The V gene end was trimmed by 2 bases and the J gene end by 6 bases; junction bases not matched to a gene: 10. The germline CDR1 and CDR2 sequences are DFQATT and SNEGSKA (reference sequence). This CDR3 has 16 residues. Here the CDR3 reads CSARKASGGTSDTQYF. CDR3 DNA sequence: TGCAGTGCTAGAAAGGCTAGCGGGGGGACTTCGGATACGCAGTATTTT.

V and J are TRBV29-1 and TRBJ1-2; 7 bases fit TRBD1. CDR1 is SQVTM and CDR2 is ANQGSEA in the germline V gene. The CDR3 contains 13 residues. V lost 6 bases to trimming and J lost 4 bases; unmatched junction nucleotides: 8. In DNA, the CDR3 is TGCAGCGTCCGACAGGGTTGGGGCTATGGCTACACCTTC. Translated: CSVRQGWGYGYTF.

This clonotype has more than one count but fewer than ten. The gene calls are TRBV7-2 and TRBJ2-5; D might be TRBD1 (6 bases). Germline loops: CDR1 SGHTA, CDR2 FQGNSA. This CDR3 spans 14 amino acids. The germline V and J ends were trimmed by 4 bases and 1 base, with 10 bases remaining between them. CDR3: CASSYWDTQETQYF. The CDR3, as DNA: TGTGCCAGCAGCTACTGGGACACCCAAGAGACCCAGTACTTC.

This clonotype was observed a few times. This rearrangement joins TRBV20-1 to TRBJ2-1; TRBD2 matches 8 bases. There are 15 residues in the CDR3. V lost 6 bases, J lost 10 bases, and 17 bases stayed unmatched. The germline CDR1 and CDR2 sequences are DFQATT and SNEGSKA (reference sequence). CDR3 bases: TGCAGTGCCGTAACTCTTAGCGGGATAGGCTTGGAGCAGTTCTTC. It translates to CSAVTLSGIGLEQFF.

The chain couples TRBV20-1 to TRBJ2-7; 11 nucleotides line up with TRBD2. Looked up from germline, CDR1 is DFQATT and CDR2 is SNEGSKA (reference sequence). The CDR3 contains 18 residues. The junction had 11 bases not matched to a gene; V was cut back by 0 bases and J by 1 base. The CDR3 nucleotides read TGCAGTGCTAGAGATCTCGGGACTAGCGGCGAAGTTTCCTACGAGCAGTACTTC. It is translated as CSARDLGTSGEVSYEQYF.

This clonotype was recorded at least ten times. This sequence joins TRBV9 and TRBJ2-6; D gene unclear. Germline V CDR1 and CDR2: SGDLS, YYNGEE. The length of the CDR3 is 15 residues. V lost 0 bases, J lost 0 bases, and 4 bases lay in between. CDR3 bases: TGTGCCAGCAGCGTAGGTTTCTCTGGGGCCAACGTCCTGACTTTC. As protein: CASSVGFSGANVLTF. Supplemented by reference TRBV9 and TRBJ2-6, the full variable domain reads DSGVTQTPKHLITATGQRVTLRCSPRSGDLSVYWYQQSLDQGLQFLIQYYNGEERAKGNILERFSAQQFPDLHSELNLSSLELGDSALYFCASSVGFSGANVLTFGAGSRLTVL.

This sequence joins TRBV3-1 and TRBJ2-3; tentative D call: TRBD2 (6 bases). The CDR3 runs 15 residues. V was clipped by 0 bases and J by 1 base, with 8 bases between them. Germline loops: CDR1 LGHDT, CDR2 YNNKEL (reference sequence). CDR3 sequence: CASSQEPGGTDTQYF. The CDR3 DNA follows: TGTGCCAGCAGCCAAGAGCCGGGGGGCACAGATACGCAGTATTTT.